These 20 T cell receptor beta chains share one sample of origin, sequenced in a study of blood T cell repertoires in COVID-19. This table comes from immunoSEQ multiplex PCR, and its TCRdb copy is limited to in-frame clones, with some not included. The data hold tens of thousands of clones, with about four fifths observed a single time. Specimen: peripheral blood. Every receptor here comes from a human donor in a cohort sampled during active COVID-19.

The chain links TRBV7-2 to TRBJ2-5; 9 bases align to TRBD2. The CDR3 spans 16 residues. Germline values: CDR1 SGHTA, CDR2 FQGNSA. V shed 6 bases and J 3 bases; nucleotides not matched to a gene: 11. The CDR3 DNA reads TGTGCCAGCAGTCGATCTCTAGCGGGAAACGAAGAGACCCAGTACTTC. Translating it yields CASSRSLAGNEETQYF.

The chain joins TRBV9 to TRBJ1-2; perhaps TRBD1 as D (5 bases). In germline, CDR1 is SGDLS, CDR2 YYNGEE. The germline V and J ends were trimmed by 3 bases and 0 bases, with 12 bases remaining between them. This CDR3 is 15 amino acids long. The CDR3 DNA sequence: TGTGCCAGCAGCGAAGACCCGACAGCTAACTATGGCTACACCTTC. It encodes CASSEDPTANYGYTF.

This clone was counted once. J is TRBJ2-4 and V is TRBV4-2; TRBD1 matches at 8 bases. With V trimmed by 0 bases and J by 2 bases, 12 bases remained unmatched. The CDR3 is made up of 19 amino acids. Germline CDR1 and CDR2: LGHNA and YNFKEQ. The CDR3 spells CASSQESTQGAGTKNIQYF. The CDR3 coding sequence is TGTGCCAGCAGCCAAGAATCAACGCAGGGGGCCGGGACCAAAAACATTCAGTACTTC.

The V and J genes are TRBV4-1 and TRBJ2-5, with D perhaps matching TRBD1 (6 bases). Deletions cut 1 base from V and 6 bases from J, with 30 bases between. The length of the CDR3 is 20 residues. CDR1 is MGHRA and CDR2 is YSYEKL in the germline V gene. In DNA form, the CDR3 reads TGCGCCAGCAGCCAAGTCCCAGGTGTAAAAGGTGCAGGGGCGTCAAAGACCCAGTACTTC. It specifies CASSQVPGVKGAGASKTQYF.

The V and J genes are TRBV3-1 (or the pseudogene TRBV3-2) and TRBJ2-3, with D hard to call. Germline lookup yields CDR1 LGHDT and CDR2 YNNKEL (reference sequence). V was cut by 4 bases and J by 0 bases, with 11 bases left in between. CDR3 length: 15 residues. CDR3 region: CASSPSSDSTDTQYF. The DNA of the CDR3 is TGTGCCAGCAGCCCCTCCTCAGATAGCACAGATACGCAGTATTTT.

The V and J genes are TRBV15 and TRBJ2-2; D is ambiguous. V was pared by 5 bases and J by 4 bases, with 14 bases between. The CDR3 loop spans 15 amino acids. Germline CDR1 LNHNV, CDR2 YYDKDF (reference sequence). The CDR3 loop is CATSPARQPTGELFF. CDR3 nucleotide sequence: TGTGCCACCAGCCCCGCGCGGCAGCCCACCGGGGAGCTGTTTTTT.

This chain connects TRBV19 to TRBJ2-2; 10 positions match TRBD2. This CDR3 contains 18 residues. The junction had 11 bases not matched to a gene; V was cut back by 3 bases and J by 4 bases. Germline V lookup: CDR1 LNHDA, CDR2 SQIVND (reference sequence). CDR3 DNA sequence: TGTGCCAGTAGTATGGGCCTAGCGGGGGCCCAGAGCACCGGGGAGCTGTTTTTT. Translated, it gives CASSMGLAGAQSTGELFF.

The chain links TRBV7-7 to TRBJ2-3, with TRBD2 matching 14 bases. The germline CDR1 and CDR2 sequences are SSHAT and FNYEAQ (reference sequence). The CDR3 is 18 residues long. The trim removed 5 bases at V and 1 base at J, leaving 8 bases unmatched. DNA of the CDR3: TGTGCCAGCAGCCCGTACCCGGGACTAGCGGGGGGCACAGATACGCAGTATTTT. Its protein product is CASSPYPGLAGGTDTQYF.

The table lists this clone with a few counts. The rearrangement links TRBV7-6 to TRBJ1-1, with TRBD1 identical over 8 bases. The germline V gene encodes CDR1 SGHVS and CDR2 FNYEAQ. Losses at the gene ends were 5 bases for V and 1 base for J; bases not matched to a gene: 6. This CDR3 has 15 residues. The CDR3 DNA sequence: TGTGCCAGCAGCCGAACCGGGACAGGGAACACTGAAGCTTTCTTT. This encodes CASSRTGTGNTEAFF. The whole variable domain, filled in from reference TRBV7-6 and TRBJ1-1, reads GAGVSQSPRYKVTKRGQDVALRCDPISGHVSLYWYRQALGQGPEFLTYFNYEAQQDKSGLPNDRFSAERPEGSISTLTIQRTEQRDSAMYRCASSRTGTGNTEAFFGQGTRLTVV.

The chain employs TRBV9 and TRBJ1-4; D call uncertain. Per the germline V gene, CDR1 is SGDLS and CDR2 is YYNGEE. The CDR3 consists of 14 residues. Trimming shortened V by 4 bases and J by 8 bases, and 15 bases separated the two germline ends. The CDR3 sequence: CASSPSKEIEKLFF. CDR3 bases: TGTGCCAGCAGCCCCAGCAAGGAGATCGAAAAACTGTTTTTT. Complete variable domain (other parts from reference TRBV9 and TRBJ1-4): DSGVTQTPKHLITATGQRVTLRCSPRSGDLSVYWYQQSLDQGLQFLIQYYNGEERAKGNILERFSAQQFPDLHSELNLSSLELGDSALYFCASSPSKEIEKLFFGSGTQLSVL.

The chain has TRBV6-1 and TRBJ2-7; 7 nucleotides agree with TRBD1. The trim removed 6 bases at V and 6 bases at J, leaving 5 bases unmatched. The CDR3 is 12 residues long. Germline V CDR1 and CDR2: MNHNS, SASEGT. As DNA, the CDR3 is TGTGCCAGCAGCTATGGACAGGCCGAGCAGTACTTC. It encodes CASSYGQAEQYF.

J is TRBJ2-7 and V is TRBV28, with TRBD1 matching over 9 bases. The CDR3 has 16 residues. V was pared by 1 base and J by 6 bases, with 10 bases of the junction left unmatched. The germline V gene encodes CDR1 MDHEN and CDR2 SYDVKM. CDR3 sequence: CASSLFTGGFPLEQYF. The CDR3 region has the DNA TGTGCCAGCAGTTTATTTACAGGGGGCTTCCCCCTCGAGCAGTACTTC. Together with reference TRBV28 and TRBJ2-7, the CDR3 gives the full variable domain: DVKVTQSSRYLVKRTGEKVFLECVQDMDHENMFWYRQDPGLGLRLIYFSYDVKMKEKGDIPEGYSVSREKKERFSLILESASTNQTSMYLCASSLFTGGFPLEQYFGPGTRLTVT.

The chain employs TRBV4-1 and TRBJ2-2; D is unresolved. The CDR3 is 17 amino acids. CDR1 is MGHRA, CDR2 YSYEKL, per germline. The germline V and J ends were trimmed by 0 bases and 4 bases, with 15 bases remaining between them. CDR3 nucleotides: TGCGCCAGCAGCCAAGAAGGTTTGGGCCAGGTCACCGGGGAGCTGTTTTTT. This encodes CASSQEGLGQVTGELFF.

This clone was observed a few times. This chain uses TRBV21-1 with TRBJ2-2; no DNA check was done on the table's D call, TRBD2. TRBV21-1 is termed a pseudogene. The CDR3 sequence is 21 residues long. CDR3 in amino acids: CASSKVHRETSGGTYTGELFF. In DNA form, the CDR3 reads TGTGCCAGCAGCAAAGTCCACCGAGAGACTAGCGGGGGGACCTACACCGGGGAGCTGTTTTTT.

This sequence joins TRBV19 and TRBJ2-7; 9 nucleotides agree with TRBD1. V lost 5 bases to trimming and J lost 4 bases; unmatched junction nucleotides: 3. Germline assignment: CDR1 LNHDA and CDR2 SQIVND (reference sequence). CDR3 length: 13 residues. CDR3 in amino acids: CASSLTGGYEQYF. As DNA, the CDR3 is TGTGCCAGTAGTTTGACAGGGGGGTACGAGCAGTACTTC.

The rearrangement joins TRBV2 to TRBJ2-4, with 10 bases lining up with TRBD1. The CDR3 spans 19 residues. J gave up 1 base and V 4 bases, and 13 bases lay outside the gene matches. Germline CDR1 and CDR2: SNHLY and FYNNEI. CDR3 sequence reads: CASSVLGQGSEGAKNIQYF. CDR3 nucleotides: TGTGCCAGCAGTGTTCTGGGACAGGGGTCAGAGGGGGCCAAAAACATTCAGTACTTC.

The genes are TRBV20-1 and TRBJ1-4; 7 bases align to TRBD1. V gave up 3 bases and J gave up 4 bases; unmatched junction bases: 11. CDR3 length: 16 amino acids. CDR1 DFQATT and CDR2 SNEGSKA come from the germline V gene (reference sequence). CDR3 sequence: CSASGRQGGGNEKLFF. The CDR3 coding sequence is TGCAGTGCTAGTGGTCGGCAGGGGGGAGGTAATGAAAAACTGTTTTTT.

The chain couples TRBV10-3 to TRBJ2-5, with 11 nucleotides matching TRBD2. The CDR3 totals 16 residues. V gave up 3 bases and J gave up 1 base; unmatched junction bases: 4. CDR1 ENHRY and CDR2 SYGVKD come from the germline V gene. CDR3 amino acids: CAISDLAGGIQETQYF. For the CDR3, the DNA is TGTGCCATCAGTGACTTAGCGGGGGGGATCCAAGAGACCCAGTACTTC.

The gene calls are TRBV18 and TRBJ2-2; tentative D call: TRBD1 (5 bases). CDR1 and CDR2 from the germline V gene are KGHSH and LQKENI. Trimming took off 8 bases at V and 3 bases at J, with 19 bases between the two ends. This CDR3 region has 16 residues. For the CDR3, the DNA is TGTGCCAGCGACTCCTTGACAGCAACTGACACCGGGGAGCTGTTTTTT. Amino acids: CASDSLTATDTGELFF.

V gene TRBV5-5 combines with J gene TRBJ2-1, with 9 nucleotides matching TRBD1. In germline, CDR1 is SGHKS, CDR2 YYEKEE (reference sequence). The CDR3 has 16 amino acids. Trimming at V came to 4 bases and at J to 6 bases, leaving 11 bases not matched to a gene. The CDR3 is CASSRPGTGRFNEQFF. DNA for the CDR3: TGTGCCAGCAGCCGTCCCGGGACAGGGAGGTTCAATGAGCAGTTCTTC.